One T cell receptor (beta chain) is described in this entry. What it binds is unknown. At the DNA level, this CDR3 is encoded by other sequences in the same sample as well. These data belong to a study of beta chain features in type 1 diabetes. Overall study: All samples combined gave 95 million to 130 million sorted cells for examination. Study-wide results and limits: Shortening of TCRB CDR3s, moderate but significant, appeared in all four CD4+ subsets of Type 1 diabetes patients.

Isolation of CD4+ naive, central memory, regulatory and stem cell-like memory cells was achieved by sorting via CD45RO/CCR7/CD25/CD127/CD95/CD27. Germline V CDR1 and CDR2: LGHNA, YSLEER. This CDR3 region has 13 residues. V dropped 0 bases and J dropped 5 bases, with 5 bases sitting between them. What was sequenced were expressed TCRB transcripts, since all of the isolated RNA had been reverse transcribed. About 4 million reads per sample were averaged for naive, central memory and regulatory samples. Generated by immunoSEQ multiplex PCR, the TCRdb table keeps only in-frame clones and is missing some. The sample has roughly 350,000 clones, 9.6% seen once.

The J gene is TRBJ1-5, the V gene TRBV4-3; no clear D. This clonotype was sampled from a man younger than 45 with type 1 diabetes. The sequencing input was central memory CD4+ T cells from blood. The CDR3 sequence: CASSQERDQPQHF. In nucleotides, the CDR3 is TGCGCCAGCAGCCAAGAGAGGGATCAGCCCCAGCATTTT.